The next 23 T cell receptor beta chains were all read from a single sample in a study of low-dose radiotherapy and immunotherapy resistance in tumors (dated by TCRdb to the early 2020s). Explained via the paper, the time point label denotes: after trial treatment. Interpreted using the paper, the treatment or condition label stands for: LDRT plus nivolumab, ipilimumab, low-dose cyclophosphamide and aspirin (RACIN trial). Sequencing relied on an Illumina HiSeq 2500. First-strand cDNA was synthesized with Superscript III and a set of TRAV- and TRBV-specific primers, covering both TCRalpha and TCRbeta chains. A roughly 19-cycle PCR with Phusion amplified the TCRs, pairing a constant-region primer with the adapter that was attached to the V primers. TCRdb ran its own pipeline on the public reads, namely fastp trimming at Q25 and MiXCR clone calling, and kept in-frame beta chains. When rows share a CDR3 protein, they turn into one entry using the most common DNA and genes. The sample table shows more than 30,000 distinct CDR3 sequences, and about half are seen once. Approximately 6% of the sample is taken by the ten largest.

The material was PBMCs, obtained after low-dose radiotherapy plus immunotherapy. The receptors originated from a male donor with gallbladder cancer.

This rearrangement joins TRBV29-1 to TRBJ2-1; either TRBD1 or TRBD2 may fit D (7 bases each). Looked up from germline, CDR1 is SQVTM and CDR2 is ANQGSEA. The CDR3 is made up of 15 amino acids. Trimming took 7 bases from V and 6 from J, leaving 22 bases between them. This CDR3 is CSGDRAAGVFNEQFF. The DNA of the CDR3 is TGCAGCGGTGACAGGGCGGCGGGAGTCTTCAATGAGCAGTTCTTC.

This clonotype occurred many times. The chain combines TRBV2 with TRBJ2-1; D is unresolved. Germline V lookup: CDR1 SNHLY, CDR2 FYNNEI. The CDR3 totals 11 residues. Trimming took off 6 bases at V and 2 bases at J, with 2 bases between the two ends. CDR3 sequence (DNA): TGTGCCAGCAGAGCCTACAATGAGCAGTTCTTC. Translating gives CASRAYNEQFF.

Regarding this clonotype: This is likely an artifact of a read error, given a far larger clone one base away. Here the CDR3 DNA reads TGTGCCAGCAGCCCCGGACTAGTAGGGTCCTACAATGAGCAGTACTTC. It codes for CASSPGLVGSYNEQYF. The chain combines TRBV5-4 with TRBJ2-7, with 7 bases that match TRBD2. V lost 4 bases and J lost 7; bases outside the gene matches: 17. In germline, CDR1 is SGHNT, CDR2 YYREEE (reference sequence). CDR3 length equals 16 residues.

At least ten counts were recorded for this clonotype. The rearrangement links TRBV29-1 to TRBJ2-7; possibly TRBD2 for D (7 bases). In germline, CDR1 is SQVTM, CDR2 ANQGSEA. V shed 3 bases and J shed 3 bases, with 9 bases lying between them. CDR3 length equals 12 residues. The CDR3 region is CSVERGGYEQYF. The CDR3 DNA reads as TGCAGCGTTGAGAGGGGGGGCTACGAGCAGTACTTC.

The V and J genes are TRBV14 and TRBJ2-5; the D is unclear. Deletions cut 5 bases from V and 2 bases from J, with 12 bases between. The length of the CDR3 is 14 residues. Per the germline V gene, CDR1 is SGHDN and CDR2 is FVKESK. CDR3 sequence: CASSKRPQQETQYF. CDR3 nucleotide sequence: TGTGCCAGCAGCAAACGTCCACAGCAAGAGACCCAGTACTTC.

This clonotype was seen ten or more times. This rearrangement joins TRBV3-1 to TRBJ2-5, with TRBD2 matching over 9 bases. Germline loops: CDR1 LGHDT, CDR2 YNNKEL (reference sequence). The CDR3 is made up of 16 amino acids. The ends lost 4 bases at V and 4 bases at J; junction bases unmatched: 10. The CDR3 region is CASSRRTAGGRETQYF. The CDR3 coding sequence is TGTGCCAGCAGCCGTCGAACAGCGGGGGGCCGAGAGACCCAGTACTTC.

This sequence joins TRBV5-4 and TRBJ1-3; D not resolved. Germline V CDR1 and CDR2: SGHNT, YYREEE (reference sequence). Trimming cost V 1 base and J 1 base, with 15 bases left between them. This CDR3 spans 17 amino acids. The CDR3 nucleotides are TGTGCCAGCAGCTTGTTGGGCAGCCCTCCATCTGGAAACACCATATATTTT. This gives the protein CASSLLGSPPSGNTIYF. Together with reference TRBV5-4 and TRBJ1-3, the CDR3 gives the full variable domain: ETGVTQSPTHLIKTRGQQVTLRCSSQSGHNTVSWYQQALGQGPQFIFQYYREEENGRGNFPPRFSGLQFPNYSSELNVNALELDDSALYLCASSLLGSPPSGNTIYFGEGSWLTVV.

In this sample, this clonotype is medium-sized. The chain joins TRBV23-1 to TRBJ2-1, with 7 bases lining up with TRBD1. TRBV23-1 is flagged as an ORF with uncertain function. There are 16 residues in the CDR3. The ends lost 8 bases at V and 4 bases at J; junction bases unmatched: 14. CDR3 residues: CASRPAGTAVYNEQFF. The CDR3 nucleotides read TGCGCCAGCCGCCCCGCCGGGACAGCAGTTTACAATGAGCAGTTCTTC.

This clonotype was recorded at least ten times. The J gene is TRBJ2-2, the V gene TRBV12-3 or TRBV12-4, with D unclear. Trimming removed 6 bases from V and 6 bases from J, with 11 bases in between. This CDR3 is built from 13 residues. The CDR3 here is CASSPGRAGELFF. DNA of the CDR3: TGTGCCAGCAGCCCCGGTAGGGCCGGGGAGCTGTTTTTT.

Comments on this clonotype: A far larger clone is one base from this, pointing to a likely read error. V gene TRBV6-1 combines with J gene TRBJ2-2; 13 bases fit TRBD2. The germline CDR1 and CDR2 sequences are MNHNS and SASEGT. CDR3 length equals 15 residues. After removal of 10 bases from V and 4 bases from J, the junction contained 6 bases not matched to a gene. CDR3 nucleotides: TGTGCCACCAAAGGACTAGCGGGAGCCACCGGGGAGCTGTTTTTT. It translates to CATKGLAGATGELFF.

A word on this clonotype: It is likely a read error: a sequence one base away is far more abundant. The J gene is TRBJ2-1, the V gene TRBV2; 14 positions agree with TRBD2. After removal of 10 bases from V and 4 bases from J, the junction contained 15 bases not matched to a gene. This CDR3 has 18 residues. Germline lookup yields CDR1 SNHLY and CDR2 FYNNEI. CDR3 residues: CAISLRTSGRSFYNEQFF. CDR3 in DNA: TGTGCCATCAGCCTTCGGACTAGCGGGAGGTCCTTTTACAATGAGCAGTTCTTC. Variable domain in full (rest from reference TRBV2 and TRBJ2-1): EPEVTQTPSHQVTQMGQEVILRCVPISNHLYFYWYRQILGQKVEFLVSFYNNEISEKSEIFDDQFSVERPDGSNFTLKIRSTKLEDSAMYFCAISLRTSGRSFYNEQFFGPGTRLTVL.

V gene TRBV5-1 combines with J gene TRBJ2-2; D is uncertain. V was cut by 4 bases and J by 0 bases, with 16 bases left in between. The germline V gene encodes CDR1 SGHRS and CDR2 YFSETQ. The CDR3 runs to 17 residues. The DNA of the CDR3 is TGCGCCAGCAGCCCCCCGTTAGGGCCTTCGAACACCGGGGAGCTGTTTTTT. Translated: CASSPPLGPSNTGELFF.

This clonotype was detected many times. The gene calls are TRBV11-2 and TRBJ1-6, with D unclear. The CDR3 contains 15 residues. Germline V gene data show CDR1 as SGHAT and CDR2 as FQNNGV. The germline V and J ends were trimmed by 3 bases and 7 bases, with 13 bases remaining between them. CDR3 protein: CASSFNDGGNSPLHF. The CDR3 DNA reads TGTGCCAGCAGCTTTAACGATGGAGGGAATTCACCCCTCCACTTT.

Note on this clonotype: This likely traces to a read error, being one base from a far larger clone. This rearrangement joins TRBV27 to TRBJ2-5; possibly TRBD2 for D (6 bases). Between the trimmed V and J ends, which lost 4 bases and 11 bases, there was a span of 23 bases. Germline CDR1 and CDR2: MNHEY and SMNVEV (reference sequence). CDR3 length: 15 residues. In nucleotides, the CDR3 is TGTGCCAGCAGTTCGCTGGAGGGATCCTACAATGAGCAGTACTTC. Translation: CASSSLEGSYNEQYF.

This clonotype was detected a few times. Only one base separates this from a far larger clonotype, so it likely reflects a read error. J is TRBJ2-7 and V is TRBV28, with a weak D call TRBD1 (8 bases). Germline V gene data show CDR1 as MDHEN and CDR2 as SYDVKM. This CDR3 region has 15 residues. The V end lost 5 bases, the J end lost 7 bases, and 21 bases lay between the germline ends. CDR3 DNA: TGTGCCAGCAGTAACAGGGGGGGGGGTTACAATGAGCAGTACTTC. This sequence encodes CASSNRGGGYNEQYF.

This clonotype is categorized as large. The chain uses TRBV19 and TRBJ1-1, with 7 nucleotides matching TRBD1. The CDR3 extends over 17 amino acids. CDR1 is LNHDA, CDR2 SQIVND, per germline (reference sequence). Trimming at V came to 5 bases and at J to 6 bases, leaving 18 bases not matched to a gene. Written as DNA, the CDR3 is TGTGCCAGTAGTGGATACAGGGGTATGGGTGGAGGCGCTGAAGCTTTCTTT. Protein product: CASSGYRGMGGGAEAFF.

The chain is built from TRBV27 and TRBJ2-2; TRBD1 is a possible D gene (6 bases). In germline, CDR1 is MNHEY, CDR2 SMNVEV (reference sequence). Between the trimmed V and J ends, which lost 5 bases and 4 bases, there was a span of 17 bases. The length of the CDR3 is 16 residues. In DNA, the CDR3 is TGTGCCAGCAGTGTTAAGTGGGGCAGGGGCACCGGGGAGCTGTTTTTT. It specifies CASSVKWGRGTGELFF.

Worth noting for this clonotype: Since a far larger clone is one base different, this is likely a read error. The rearrangement links TRBV6-7 to TRBJ2-3, with 8 bases aligning to TRBD2. TRBV6-7 is an open reading frame whose function is uncertain. The CDR3 has 18 residues. CDR3 nucleotides: TGTACCAGCAGTGAAATAGGGGGGACGGGAGGGCCCACAGATACGCAGTATTTT. It yields the protein CTSSEIGGTGGPTDTQYF.

At least ten counts were recorded for this clonotype. The chain couples TRBV12-3 or TRBV12-4 to TRBJ1-4, with unresolved D. With 3 bases removed from V and 2 bases from J, the gap between germline ends came to 10 bases. CDR3 length equals 15 residues. The CDR3 DNA follows: TGTGCCAGCAGTTTGTCAGGCTCTACTAATGAAAAACTGTTTTTT. Residues: CASSLSGSTNEKLFF.

V and J are TRBV11-1 and TRBJ2-5; 7 bases match TRBD2. This CDR3 has 16 residues. Germline trimming cut 5 bases from V and 5 bases from J; bases unmatched to any gene: 14. CDR1 is SGHAT, CDR2 FQDESV, per germline (reference sequence). Written as DNA, the CDR3 is TGTGCCAGCAGCGGTCAACTAAGGACTAGTGTTGAGACCCAGTACTTC. Its translation is CASSGQLRTSVETQYF.

Ten or more counts support this clonotype. The chain employs TRBV11-2 and TRBJ2-2; D may be TRBD2 (6 bases). The CDR3 runs to 15 residues. Germline CDR1 reads SGHAT; CDR2 reads FQNNGV. The V gene lost 7 bases and the J gene lost 4 bases, with 16 bases spanning the gap. CDR3 in DNA: TGTGCCAGCACCCGGAGGGCCCCGGGCACCGGGGAGCTGTTTTTT. This translates into CASTRRAPGTGELFF.

This clonotype counts as medium-sized. The chain carries TRBV12-3 or TRBV12-4 and TRBJ2-2; 13 bases map to TRBD2. This CDR3 is built from 17 residues. The J segment lost 4 bases and the V segment lost 5 bases, leaving 7 bases of the junction unmatched. The CDR3: CASSPTGLAGVTGELFF. The DNA for the CDR3 is TGTGCCAGCAGTCCCACAGGACTAGCGGGAGTCACCGGGGAGCTGTTTTTT.

This clonotype occurred a few times. Only one base separates this from a far larger clonotype, so it likely reflects a read error. The chain carries TRBV27 and TRBJ2-2; D uncertain. Germline V lookup: CDR1 MNHEY, CDR2 SMNVEV (reference sequence). This CDR3 spans 15 amino acids. V was pared by 5 bases and J by 1 base, with 11 bases between. In nucleotides, the CDR3 is TGTGCCAGCAGTACATCGACTGGGAACACCGGGGAGCTGTTTTTT. Translating gives CASSTSTGNTGELFF.